Shown below are 13 T cell receptor beta chains from a single sample sequenced in a study of T-cell memory formation after mild COVID-19 (dated by TCRdb to about 2021). Libraries were built with 5' RACE. Sequenced on an Illumina NovaSeq 6000. TCRdb applied fastp at Q25 and MiXCR to the public reads, then kept only in-frame beta chains. Every entry covers one CDR3 protein and lists the most common genes and DNA from its rows. The sample table lists some 180,000 distinct CDR3 sequences, 13% of them with a count of one. The ten largest clones add up to approximately 3.3% of the sample. Source material: PBMCs or a T cell subset sorted from them (not recorded which). Source of these receptors: a man between 18 and 29 years old who had mild COVID-19 (a few samples of this study predate the infection). The sample titles of this study are shuffled in the database, so cell type and time point are left out; the donor was told from shared clones.

The V and J genes are TRBV7-6 and TRBJ1-4; the D is unclear. The CDR3 length is 16 residues. Trimming left V 5 bases short and J 6 bases short, with 19 bases between. Germline CDR1 is SGHVS and CDR2 is FNYEAQ. CDR3 amino acids: CASSPRPARDDEKLFF. The CDR3 nucleotides read TGTGCCAGCAGCCCCCGTCCGGCCCGGGATGATGAAAAACTGTTTTTT.

The rearrangement links TRBV28 to TRBJ2-5, with D perhaps TRBD2 (6 bases). The CDR3 has 13 amino acids. V gave up 5 bases and J gave up 4 bases, with 11 bases separating them. From germline, CDR1 is MDHEN and CDR2 SYDVKM. CDR3 region: CASSTPAGETQYF. In DNA, the CDR3 is TGTGCCAGCAGTACCCCAGCGGGAGAGACCCAGTACTTC.

The chain uses TRBV29-1 and TRBJ2-3, with a tentative D call TRBD2 (6 bases). The V gene's germline CDR1 is SQVTM and CDR2 ANQGSEA. This CDR3 is 14 amino acids long. Trimming shortened V by 3 bases and J by 8 bases, and 18 bases separated the two germline ends. The CDR3: CSVDGGALSSTQYF. The CDR3 region has the DNA TGCAGCGTTGATGGCGGGGCGCTCTCCAGTACGCAGTATTTT.

This clonotype appeared a few times. The rearrangement uses TRBV20-1 and TRBJ2-6; D unresolved. Germline loops: CDR1 DFQATT, CDR2 SNEGSKA (reference sequence). CDR3 length: 15 residues. V was clipped by 4 bases and J by 2 bases, with 12 bases between them. The CDR3 bases are TGCAGTGCTATCAACATCGGACCTGGGGCCAACGTCCTGACTTTC. The encoded protein is CSAINIGPGANVLTF.

This clonotype was counted ten times or more. The chain links TRBV7-9 to TRBJ1-2, with TRBD1 as a possible D gene (5 bases). The CDR3 is made up of 13 amino acids. Trimming left V 6 bases short and J 4 bases short, with 12 bases between. From germline, CDR1 is SEHNR and CDR2 FQNEAQ (reference sequence). The DNA of the CDR3 is TGTGCCAGCAGTCAATCGGGGGTCTATGGCTACACCTTC. Its translation: CASSQSGVYGYTF.

The CDR3 protein is CASRTLAGGADTQYF. Written as DNA, the CDR3 is TGTGCCAGCAGGACCCTAGCGGGGGGTGCAGATACGCAGTATTTT. V and J are TRBV28 and TRBJ2-3; the match to TRBD2 covers 11 bases. V shed 6 bases and J 4 bases; nucleotides not matched to a gene: 6. Germline V lookup: CDR1 MDHEN, CDR2 SYDVKM. CDR3 length equals 15 residues.

This clonotype has only a few counts. The chain is built from TRBV24-1 and TRBJ1-5, with 7 bases fitting TRBD1. This CDR3 is 14 amino acids long. J gave up 5 bases and V 9 bases, and 9 bases lay outside the gene matches. Germline V gene data show CDR1 as KGHDR and CDR2 as SFDVKD. DNA of the CDR3: TGTGCCACCCCTTTCCCGCAGGGGGATCAGCCCCAGCATTTT. Protein: CATPFPQGDQPQHF.

This clonotype has just a few counts. The CDR3 is CASSQIHGASNQPQHF. CDR3 nucleotides: TGTGCCAGCAGTCAGATACACGGGGCGAGCAATCAGCCCCAGCATTTT. V is TRBV6-2 or TRBV6-3 and J is TRBJ1-5; D may be TRBD1 (5 bases). The CDR3 covers 16 residues. Germline V gene data show CDR1 as MNHEY and CDR2 as SVGEGT. V dropped 5 bases and J dropped 1 base, with 15 bases sitting between them.

V gene TRBV15 combines with J gene TRBJ1-4, with a weak D call TRBD1 (6 bases). Germline CDR1 reads LNHNV; CDR2 reads YYDKDF (reference sequence). This CDR3 is built from 15 residues. V lost 9 bases and J 1 base, leaving 15 bases between the germline ends. The CDR3 spells CATARGGLTNEKLFF. The CDR3 nucleotides read TGTGCCACAGCGAGGGGGGGCCTAACTAATGAAAAACTGTTTTTT. Looking up the rest from reference TRBV15 and TRBJ1-4 gives the full variable domain: DAMVIQNPRYQVTQFGKPVTLSCSQTLNHNVMYWYQQKSSQAPKLLFHYYDKDFNNEADTPDNFQSRRPNTSFCFLDIRSPGLGDTAMYLCATARGGLTNEKLFFGSGTQLSVL.

This clonotype appeared a few times. The chain is built from TRBV5-1 and TRBJ2-7, with 8 nucleotides matching TRBD2. V was pared by 0 bases and J by 2 bases, with 10 bases of the junction left unmatched. Germline CDR1 reads SGHRS; CDR2 reads YFSETQ. The CDR3 is made up of 17 amino acids. CDR3 nucleotide sequence: TGCGCCAGCAGCTTGGTATCGGGGGGGTCAGCGACCTACGAGCAGTACTTC. This gives the protein CASSLVSGGSATYEQYF.

This clonotype appeared a few times. This sequence joins TRBV7-2 and TRBJ1-1; D remains unclear. This CDR3 is 14 amino acids long. Per the germline V gene, CDR1 is SGHTA and CDR2 is FQGNSA. Between the trimmed V and J ends, which lost 5 bases and 3 bases, there was a span of 13 bases. DNA of the CDR3: TGTGCCAGCAGCCTAAACCTGGGCCACACTGAAGCTTTCTTT. It yields the protein CASSLNLGHTEAFF.

The rearrangement uses TRBV19 and TRBJ2-5; the D is unclear. CDR1 is LNHDA, CDR2 SQIVND, per germline (reference sequence). V was shortened by 6 bases and J by 2 bases, with 10 bases between the two germline ends. The CDR3 sequence is 13 residues long. This chain's CDR3 is CASSSTDQETQYF. The DNA for the CDR3 is TGTGCCAGTAGCAGTACAGATCAAGAGACCCAGTACTTC.

The V gene is TRBV10-2, the J gene TRBJ2-1; 7 nucleotides match TRBD1. Per germline, CDR1 WSHSY and CDR2 SAAADI. The CDR3 extends over 13 amino acids. The V gene end was trimmed by 7 bases and the J gene end by 5 bases; junction bases not matched to a gene: 5. The CDR3 DNA reads TGCGCCAGCAAGAGACAGGGTAACAATGAGCAGTTCTTC. Amino acid sequence: CASKRQGNNEQFF.